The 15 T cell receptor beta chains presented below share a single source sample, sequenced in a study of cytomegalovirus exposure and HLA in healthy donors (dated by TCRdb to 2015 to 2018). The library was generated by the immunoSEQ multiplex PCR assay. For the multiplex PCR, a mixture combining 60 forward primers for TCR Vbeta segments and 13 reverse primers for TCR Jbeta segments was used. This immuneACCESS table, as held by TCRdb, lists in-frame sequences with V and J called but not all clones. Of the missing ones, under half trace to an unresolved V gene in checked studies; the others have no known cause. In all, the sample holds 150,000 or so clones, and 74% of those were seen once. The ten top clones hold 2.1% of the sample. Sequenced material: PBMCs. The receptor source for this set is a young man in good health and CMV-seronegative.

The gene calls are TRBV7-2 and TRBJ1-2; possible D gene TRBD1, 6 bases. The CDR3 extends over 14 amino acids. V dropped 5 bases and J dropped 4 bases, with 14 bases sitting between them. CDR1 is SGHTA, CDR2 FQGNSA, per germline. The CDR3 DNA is TGTGCCAGCAGCCCAGGGGCCCACCTCTATGGCTACACCTTC. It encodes CASSPGAHLYGYTF.

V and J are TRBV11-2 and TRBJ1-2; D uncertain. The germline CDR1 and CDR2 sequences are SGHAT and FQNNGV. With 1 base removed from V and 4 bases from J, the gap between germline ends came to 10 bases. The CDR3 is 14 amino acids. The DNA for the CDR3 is TGTGCCAGCAGCTTAGTTAGTGGAGTCTATGGCTACACCTTC. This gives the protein CASSLVSGVYGYTF.

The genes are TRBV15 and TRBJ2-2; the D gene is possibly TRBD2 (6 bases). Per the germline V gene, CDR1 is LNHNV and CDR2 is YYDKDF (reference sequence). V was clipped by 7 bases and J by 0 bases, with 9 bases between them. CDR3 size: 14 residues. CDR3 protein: CATTGSANTGELFF. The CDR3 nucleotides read TGTGCCACCACCGGGAGTGCGAACACCGGGGAGCTGTTTTTT.

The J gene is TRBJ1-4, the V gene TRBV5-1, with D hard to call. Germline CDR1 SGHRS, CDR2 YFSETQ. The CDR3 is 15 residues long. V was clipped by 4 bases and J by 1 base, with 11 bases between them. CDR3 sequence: CASSVNTETNEKLFF. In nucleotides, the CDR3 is TGCGCCAGCAGCGTGAATACTGAAACTAATGAAAAACTGTTTTTT.

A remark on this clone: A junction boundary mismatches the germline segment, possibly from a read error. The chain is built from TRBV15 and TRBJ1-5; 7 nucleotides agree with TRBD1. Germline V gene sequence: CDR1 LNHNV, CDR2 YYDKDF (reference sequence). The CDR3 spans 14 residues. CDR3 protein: CAPSRGGSGQPQHF. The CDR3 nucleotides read TGTGCCCCCAGCAGAGGGGGCTCAGGTCAGCCCCAGCATTTT.

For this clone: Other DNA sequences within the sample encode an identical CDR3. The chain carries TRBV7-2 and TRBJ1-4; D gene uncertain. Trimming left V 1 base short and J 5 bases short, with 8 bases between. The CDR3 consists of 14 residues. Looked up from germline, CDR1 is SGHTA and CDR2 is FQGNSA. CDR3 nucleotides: TGTGCCAGCAGCTTAGACAGAGCAAATGAAAAACTGTTTTTT. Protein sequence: CASSLDRANEKLFF.

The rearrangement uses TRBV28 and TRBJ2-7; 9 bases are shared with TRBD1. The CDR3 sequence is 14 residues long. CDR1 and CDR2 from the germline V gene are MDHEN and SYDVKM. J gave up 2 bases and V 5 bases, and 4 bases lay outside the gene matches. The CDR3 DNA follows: TGTGCCAGCAGTCTCGGGACAGGGCCCTACGAGCAGTACTTC. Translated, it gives CASSLGTGPYEQYF.

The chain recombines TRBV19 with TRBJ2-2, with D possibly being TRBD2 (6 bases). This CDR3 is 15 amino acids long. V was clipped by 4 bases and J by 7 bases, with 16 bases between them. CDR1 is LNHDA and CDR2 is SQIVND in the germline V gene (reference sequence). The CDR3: CASSTIRGSVGELFF. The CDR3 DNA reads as TGTGCCAGTAGTACTATACGGGGGTCGGTCGGGGAGCTGTTTTTT.

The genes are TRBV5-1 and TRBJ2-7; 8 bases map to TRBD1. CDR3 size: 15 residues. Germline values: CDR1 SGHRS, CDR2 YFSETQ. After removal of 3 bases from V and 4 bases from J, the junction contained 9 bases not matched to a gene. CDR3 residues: CASSSQGANEYEQYF. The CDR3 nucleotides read TGCGCCAGCAGCTCGCAGGGGGCCAACGAGTACGAGCAGTACTTC.

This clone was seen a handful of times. The CDR3 sequence: CASSQETGTTEAFF. The DNA for the CDR3 is TGCGCCAGCAGCCAAGAGACAGGGACCACTGAAGCTTTCTTT. This chain links TRBV4-1 with TRBJ1-1, with 7 bases that match TRBD1. CDR3 length: 14 amino acids. Germline values: CDR1 MGHRA, CDR2 YSYEKL. The J segment lost 4 bases and the V segment lost 0 bases, leaving 2 bases of the junction unmatched.

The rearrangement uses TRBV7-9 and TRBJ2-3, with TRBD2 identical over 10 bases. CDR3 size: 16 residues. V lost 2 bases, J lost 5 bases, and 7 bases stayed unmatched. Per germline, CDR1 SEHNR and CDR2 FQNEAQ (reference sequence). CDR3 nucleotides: TGTGCCAGCAGCTTATATCTAGCGGGGGTCGTAGATACGCAGTATTTT. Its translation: CASSLYLAGVVDTQYF.

The CDR3 sequence: CASSSYRGIGANVLTF. In nucleotides, the CDR3 is TGTGCCAGCAGCTCTTACAGGGGGATTGGGGCCAACGTCCTGACTTTC. The rearrangement links TRBV5-4 to TRBJ2-6; 8 positions agree with TRBD1. The V and J ends lost 3 bases and 3 bases, in that order; junction bases with no gene match: 5. CDR3 size: 16 residues. The germline V gene encodes CDR1 SGHNT and CDR2 YYREEE (reference sequence).

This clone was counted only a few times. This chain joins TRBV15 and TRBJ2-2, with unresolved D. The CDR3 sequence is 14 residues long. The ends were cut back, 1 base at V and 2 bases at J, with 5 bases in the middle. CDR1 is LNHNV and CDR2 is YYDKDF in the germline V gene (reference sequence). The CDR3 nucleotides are TGTGCCACCAGCAGAGCAGGCAACACCGGGGAGCTGTTTTTT. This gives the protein CATSRAGNTGELFF. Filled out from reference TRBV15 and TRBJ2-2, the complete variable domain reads DAMVIQNPRYQVTQFGKPVTLSCSQTLNHNVMYWYQQKSSQAPKLLFHYYDKDFNNEADTPDNFQSRRPNTSFCFLDIRSPGLGDTAMYLCATSRAGNTGELFFGEGSRLTVL.

The CDR3 nucleotides read TGCAGCGTTGAAGTCGCAGGCGCAGAAAACTATGGCTACACCTTC. Translating it yields CSVEVAGAENYGYTF. V is TRBV29-1 and J is TRBJ1-2; no clear D. This CDR3 spans 15 amino acids. Trimming cost V 1 base and J 2 bases, with 14 bases left between them. Germline CDR1 reads SQVTM; CDR2 reads ANQGSEA.

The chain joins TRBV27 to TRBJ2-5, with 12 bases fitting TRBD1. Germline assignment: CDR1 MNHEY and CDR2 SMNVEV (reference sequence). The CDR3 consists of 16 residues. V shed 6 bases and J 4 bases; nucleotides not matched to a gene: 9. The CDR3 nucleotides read TGTGCCAGCAGCCGTGCCGGGACAGGGGGCCGAGAGACCCAGTACTTC. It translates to CASSRAGTGGRETQYF.